The sequence of this TCR beta chain was determined in a study of metastatic and nonmetastatic thyroid tumors. There were no patients who had received any treatment before thyroid surgery. Germline-derived CDR1 and CDR2 are MDHEN and SYDVKM. This CDR3 spans 15 amino acids. Germline trimming cut 3 bases from V and 3 bases from J; bases unmatched to any gene: 7. Authors' processing steps: The authors used CDR3 differences across clinicopathological groups to build a distant-metastasis classifier for papillary thyroid cancer. TCRdb reprocessed the PCR reads via MiXCR. These V and J calls are TCRdb output, not the study's own analysis. The sample consists of roughly 13,000 clones, approximately 26% of them appearing once. Ten or more counts support this clone.

The J gene is TRBJ1-2, the V gene TRBV28, with TRBD1 matching 7 bases. Specimen: tumor tissue. The sequence came from a female donor with papillary thyroid cancer or a benign thyroid nodule (not recorded which). Some clones in this sample may be carry-over from other donors' samples. The DNA of the CDR3 is TGTGCCAGCAGTTTCTCTCACAGGGGAGACTATGGCTACACCTTC. As protein: CASSFSHRGDYGYTF.